This entry concerns a single TCR beta chain. Its antigen is still unknown. Each CDR3 protein gets one entry after TCRdb re-called the RT-PCR reads with MiXCR. The sample yields approximately 520,000 distinct CDR3 sequences, 25% seen once. The record originates from a study of response to subunit inactivated influenza vaccine. Points from the study as a whole: The authors put forward the suggestion that each seasonal influenza vaccination may bring in only a limited number of new T cells.

V lost 3 bases, J lost 6 bases, and 11 bases lay in between. The CDR3 loop spans 13 amino acids. The rearrangement uses TRBV12-3 or TRBV12-4 and TRBJ2-5; TRBD2 might be the D (5 bases). The sequencing used CD4+ T cells sorted from PBMCs, collected approximately 5 days after vaccination. The source is a man aged 50 or older who received an inactivated influenza vaccine. The CDR3 DNA sequence: TGTGCCAGCAGTTTCGGTCCCGGGAAGACCCAGTACTTC. Translation gives CASSFGPGKTQYF.